The sequence of this T cell receptor (beta chain) was determined in a study of technical replicates of blood from a handful of donors. This clone was detected a few times. The protocol was immunoSEQ multiplex PCR, while the TCRdb copy is restricted to in-frame clones and leaves out a portion. The data show over 80,000 clones, approximately 96% seen once. The germline CDR1 and CDR2 sequences are MNHEY and SMNVEV (reference sequence). V gave up 0 bases and J gave up 5 bases, with 10 bases separating them. The CDR3 covers 14 residues. The sequencing input was T cells isolated from PBMCs. The receptor comes from a human donor in good health. The V and J genes are TRBV27 and TRBJ1-1; D unresolved. The CDR3 loop reads CASSLSGDQTEAFF. CDR3 DNA: TGTGCCAGCAGTTTATCCGGGGATCAGACTGAAGCTTTCTTT.